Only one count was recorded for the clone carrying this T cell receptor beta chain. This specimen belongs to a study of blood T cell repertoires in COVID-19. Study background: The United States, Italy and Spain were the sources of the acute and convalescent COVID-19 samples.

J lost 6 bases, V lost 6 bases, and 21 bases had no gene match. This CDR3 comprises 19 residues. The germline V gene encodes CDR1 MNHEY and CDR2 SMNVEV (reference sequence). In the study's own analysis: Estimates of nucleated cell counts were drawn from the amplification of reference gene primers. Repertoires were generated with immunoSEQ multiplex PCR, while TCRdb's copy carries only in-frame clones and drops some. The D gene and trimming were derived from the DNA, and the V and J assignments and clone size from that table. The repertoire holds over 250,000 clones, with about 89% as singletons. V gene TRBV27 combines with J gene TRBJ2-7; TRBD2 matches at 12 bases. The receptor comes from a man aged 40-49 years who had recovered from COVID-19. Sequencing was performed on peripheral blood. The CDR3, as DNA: TGTGCCAGCAGACCCTTTTGGACTAGCGGGACCGAACCAGGGGCCGAGCAGTACTTC. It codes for CASRPFWTSGTEPGAEQYF.